A selection of T cell receptor beta chains follows, all from one sample in a study of T-cell memory formation after mild COVID-19. TCRdb re-called the 5' RACE reads through MiXCR, storing one row per CDR3 protein. The sample includes a few hundred thousand distinct CDR3 sequences, approximately 16% seen only once; the top ten take around 20%. Sequenced material: PBMCs or a T cell subset sorted from them (not recorded which). The receptors were sampled from a man aged 18 to 29 who had mild COVID-19 (a few samples of this study predate the infection). Cell type and time point are not known. CDR3s include the opening cysteine and the closing phenylalanine or tryptophan. A D gene is named only where the DNA matches it firmly. Clone sizes are given selectively: once, few, many, or a class where the clone is expanded.

cdr3_aa: CASSVGYEQFF
cdr3_nt: TGTGCCAGCAGCGTAGGGTATGAGCAGTTCTTC
clone_size: .
d_call: .
j_call: TRBJ2-1
v_call: TRBV9

cdr3_aa: CASSYRGLGSPLHF
cdr3_nt: TGTGCCAGCAGTTACAGGGGGCTAGGGTCACCCCTCCACTTT
clone_size: .
d_call: TRBD1
j_call: TRBJ1-6
v_call: TRBV6-6

cdr3_aa: CASSFTVDRGGQPQHF
cdr3_nt: TGTGCCAGCAGTTTCACGGTCGACAGGGGAGGTCAGCCCCAGCATTTT
clone_size: few
d_call: TRBD1
j_call: TRBJ1-5
v_call: TRBV12-3/TRBV12-4

cdr3_aa: CASSRGQGAGEKLFF
cdr3_nt: TGTGCCAGCAGCCGCGGACAGGGGGCCGGTGAAAAACTGTTTTTT
clone_size: many
d_call: TRBD1
j_call: TRBJ1-4
v_call: TRBV28

cdr3_aa: CASSLVGTGEGQPQHF
cdr3_nt: TGTGCCAGCAGTTTAGTGGGGACAGGGGAAGGTCAGCCCCAGCATTTT
clone_size: few
d_call: TRBD1
j_call: TRBJ1-5
v_call: TRBV12-3/TRBV12-4

cdr3_aa: CASSQEGTSYNEQFF
cdr3_nt: TGCGCCAGCAGCCAAGAGGGGACCTCCTACAATGAGCAGTTCTTC
clone_size: .
d_call: .
j_call: TRBJ2-1
v_call: TRBV4-1

cdr3_aa: CASSLNGAFF
cdr3_nt: TGTGCCAGCAGCCTAAATGGCGCTTTCTTT
clone_size: .
d_call: .
j_call: TRBJ1-1
v_call: TRBV7-9

cdr3_aa: CASSFRQDYNSPLHF
cdr3_nt: TGCGCCAGCAGCTTTCGACAGGACTATAATTCACCCCTCCACTTT
clone_size: .
d_call: .
j_call: TRBJ1-6
v_call: TRBV5-1

cdr3_aa: CASSYNQPQHF
cdr3_nt: TGTGCCAGCAGTTATAATCAGCCCCAGCATTTT
clone_size: .
d_call: .
j_call: TRBJ1-5
v_call: TRBV2

cdr3_aa: CATNGGGRLADTQYF
cdr3_nt: TGTGCCACGAATGGGGGGGGGCGATTGGCAGATACGCAGTATTTT
clone_size: few
d_call: .
j_call: TRBJ2-3
v_call: TRBV24-1

cdr3_aa: CASSRGLAEFQETQYF
cdr3_nt: TGTGCCAGCAGCCGAGGGCTAGCGGAGTTCCAAGAGACCCAGTACTTC
clone_size: .
d_call: TRBD2
j_call: TRBJ2-5
v_call: TRBV3-1

cdr3_aa: CASCPTPSWGFYGYTF
cdr3_nt: TGCGCCAGCTGTCCAACACCGTCCTGGGGCTTCTATGGCTACACCTTC
clone_size: few
d_call: .
j_call: TRBJ1-2
v_call: TRBV10-2

cdr3_aa: CASRPSGRSVGELFF
cdr3_nt: TGTGCCAGCAGACCCTCCGGACGGTCCGTCGGGGAGCTGTTTTTT
clone_size: .
d_call: .
j_call: TRBJ2-2
v_call: TRBV6-2/TRBV6-3

cdr3_aa: CASSQVGQSYEQYF
cdr3_nt: TGCGCCAGCAGCCAAGTCGGCCAGTCCTACGAGCAGTACTTC
clone_size: few
d_call: .
j_call: TRBJ2-7
v_call: TRBV4-1

cdr3_aa: CASQEGRNEQFF
cdr3_nt: TGTGCCAGCCAGGAGGGGCGCAATGAGCAGTTCTTC
clone_size: few
d_call: .
j_call: TRBJ2-1
v_call: TRBV14

cdr3_aa: CASSYEGGTGELFF
cdr3_nt: TGTGCCAGCAGTTACGAAGGGGGCACCGGGGAGCTGTTTTTT
clone_size: many
d_call: .
j_call: TRBJ2-2
v_call: TRBV7-2

cdr3_aa: CASSYRNRGNQPQHF
cdr3_nt: TGTGCCAGCAGTTACCGGAACAGGGGCAATCAGCCCCAGCATTTT
clone_size: .
d_call: .
j_call: TRBJ1-5
v_call: TRBV6-2/TRBV6-3

cdr3_aa: CSSRTSEYTQYF
cdr3_nt: TGCAGCTCCAGGACTAGCGAGTATACGCAGTATTTT
clone_size: .
d_call: TRBD2
j_call: TRBJ2-3
v_call: TRBV29-1